This record concerns one T cell receptor (beta chain) sequence. CDR3 length equals 13 residues. Trimming took 1 base from V and 2 from J, leaving 5 bases between them. Germline V CDR1 and CDR2: SGHAT, FQNNGV. The protocol was immunoSEQ multiplex PCR, while the TCRdb copy is restricted to in-frame clones and leaves out a portion. Of around 49,000 clones listed, approximately 95% are singletons. This chain joins TRBV11-2 and TRBJ2-5; the D is unclear. The clonotype originates from a man aged 40-49 years with rheumatoid arthritis. Source material: PBMCs. The CDR3 nucleotides read TGTGCCAGCAGCTTAGTGCTACAAGAGACCCAGTACTTC. It yields the protein CASSLVLQETQYF.